A single sample gave rise to the 28 T cell receptor beta chains below, sequenced in a study of blood T cell repertoires in COVID-19. Method: immunoSEQ multiplex PCR; TCRdb's copy keeps in-frame clones and lacks some. In the table there are about 220,000 clones, around 88% of which are singletons. The material sequenced was PBMCs or T cells enriched from blood (not recorded which). Source of these receptors: a woman between 45 and 65 years old with acute COVID-19.

This clone was seen just once. The chain links TRBV5-1 to TRBJ2-5; no clear D gene. Per the germline V gene, CDR1 is SGHRS and CDR2 is YFSETQ. This CDR3 has 13 residues. V lost 4 bases to trimming and J lost 3 bases, with 10 bases between them. In DNA form, the CDR3 reads TGCGCCAGCAGCATGGCCGGAGAAGAGACCCAGTACTTC. This encodes CASSMAGEETQYF.

This clone has just one count. The chain employs TRBV27 and TRBJ2-7; 7 bases line up with TRBD2. Unmatched junction bases numbered 14, after V lost 1 base and J lost 2 bases. CDR1 is MNHEY and CDR2 is SMNVEV in the germline V gene (reference sequence). The CDR3 loop spans 18 amino acids. Here the CDR3 reads CASSLWGGSLLGAYEQYF. The DNA for the CDR3 is TGTGCCAGCAGTTTATGGGGCGGGAGTCTCCTCGGGGCCTACGAGCAGTACTTC.

Here the CDR3 DNA reads TGCGCCAGCAGCTTCCCTCCCGGGACTAGCGGGACCTCTTACACAGATACGCAGTATTTT. As protein: CASSFPPGTSGTSYTDTQYF. The rearrangement links TRBV5-1 to TRBJ2-3, with TRBD2 matching over 13 bases. V dropped 2 bases and J dropped 2; count of bases not matched to a gene: 14. The germline CDR1 and CDR2 sequences are SGHRS and YFSETQ. The CDR3 is made up of 20 amino acids.

The gene calls are TRBV7-2 and TRBJ2-3, with 13 bases matching TRBD2. The CDR3 contains 16 residues. Trimming took 6 bases from V and 2 from J; bases not matched to a gene: 5. Germline V gene data show CDR1 as SGHTA and CDR2 as FQGNSA. In DNA, the CDR3 is TGTGCCAGCAGTGCACTAGCGGGAGGGTCCACAGATACGCAGTATTTT. This sequence encodes CASSALAGGSTDTQYF.

This chain joins TRBV7-2 and TRBJ2-7, with D maybe TRBD1 (5 bases). V dropped 3 bases and J dropped 4 bases, with 10 bases sitting between them. Germline lookup yields CDR1 SGHTA and CDR2 FQGNSA. There are 13 residues in the CDR3. The CDR3 loop is CASSFSSGYEQYF. CDR3 coding DNA: TGTGCCAGCAGCTTCTCTTCAGGGTACGAGCAGTACTTC.

This chain uses TRBV28 with TRBJ1-3, with TRBD1 identical over 7 bases. Trimming cost V 6 bases and J 0 bases; bases outside gene matches: 8. CDR3 length equals 16 residues. CDR1 MDHEN and CDR2 SYDVKM come from the germline V gene. CDR3 sequence: CASSRTGFSSGNTIYF. The CDR3 DNA reads as TGTGCCAGCAGCCGGACAGGCTTTAGCTCTGGAAACACCATATATTTT.

This chain links TRBV18 with TRBJ1-4, with D unresolved. With 1 base removed from V and 7 bases from J, the gap between germline ends came to 10 bases. Germline loops: CDR1 KGHSH, CDR2 LQKENI. This CDR3 has 14 residues. CDR3: CASSPLLMSEKLFF. In DNA form, the CDR3 reads TGTGCCAGCTCACCACTTCTAATGAGTGAAAAACTGTTTTTT.

The chain joins TRBV28 to TRBJ1-4; 9 bases line up with TRBD1. Unmatched junction bases numbered 6, after V lost 5 bases and J lost 8 bases. Germline CDR1 reads MDHEN; CDR2 reads SYDVKM. This CDR3 has 14 residues. The CDR3, as DNA: TGTGCCAGCAGTAACAGGGGGCTAGGGGAAAAACTGTTTTTT. This sequence encodes CASSNRGLGEKLFF. The full variable domain, with the rest looked up from reference TRBV28 and TRBJ1-4, is DVKVTQSSRYLVKRTGEKVFLECVQDMDHENMFWYRQDPGLGLRLIYFSYDVKMKEKGDIPEGYSVSREKKERFSLILESASTNQTSMYLCASSNRGLGEKLFFGSGTQLSVL.

The V call is TRBV6-5, the J call TRBJ1-5, with TRBD1 as a possible D gene (6 bases). Trimming took off 7 bases at V and 3 bases at J, with 13 bases between the two ends. The CDR3 runs to 14 residues. Germline V gene data show CDR1 as MNHEY and CDR2 as SVGAGI. In nucleotides, the CDR3 is TGTGCCAGCACCGACAGGAACGTCAATCAGCCCCAGCATTTT. This translates into CASTDRNVNQPQHF.

This clone was observed a handful of times. The gene calls are TRBV7-9 and TRBJ2-2; the match to TRBD2 covers 7 bases. The V gene end was trimmed by 1 base and the J gene end by 5 bases; junction bases not matched to a gene: 4. The CDR3 length is 15 residues. From germline, CDR1 is SEHNR and CDR2 FQNEAQ (reference sequence). CDR3 DNA sequence: TGTGCCAGCAGCTTAGGGGGACTAACAACCGGGGAGCTGTTTTTT. Its protein product is CASSLGGLTTGELFF. Full variable domain (rest looked up from reference TRBV7-9 and TRBJ2-2): DTGVSQNPRHKITKRGQNVTFRCDPISEHNRLYWYRQTLGQGPEFLTYFQNEAQLEKSRLLSDRFSAERPKGSFSTLEIQRTEQGDSAMYLCASSLGGLTTGELFFGEGSRLTVL.

This clone was seen a single time. The chain is built from TRBV7-2 and TRBJ2-4, with 7 bases fitting TRBD2. Germline V gene data show CDR1 as SGHTA and CDR2 as FQGNSA. The CDR3 spans 21 residues. J gave up 0 bases and V 0 bases, and 17 bases lay outside the gene matches. In nucleotides, the CDR3 is TGTGCCAGCAGCTTAGCCCCCCCGGGGCTAGCGGTCCGGCTAGCCAAAAACATTCAGTACTTC. This encodes CASSLAPPGLAVRLAKNIQYF.

The rearrangement links TRBV28 to TRBJ2-6, with 9 bases identical to TRBD1. From germline, CDR1 is MDHEN and CDR2 SYDVKM. Losses at the gene ends were 9 bases for V and 4 bases for J; bases not matched to a gene: 7. CDR3 length: 15 residues. The DNA for the CDR3 is TGTGCCAGTTTTGGGACAGGGCTAGGGGCCAACGTCCTGACTTTC. It is translated as CASFGTGLGANVLTF.

V and J are TRBV28 and TRBJ2-7, with D possibly TRBD2 on 6 matching bases. Trimming left V 6 bases short and J 6 bases short, with 12 bases between. The CDR3 extends over 12 amino acids. Germline V gene lookup returns CDR1 MDHEN and CDR2 SYDVKM. In nucleotides, the CDR3 is TGTGCCAGCAGGGGAGGTCTCGGCGAGCAGTACTTC. Encoded protein: CASRGGLGEQYF. Drawing the rest from reference TRBV28 and TRBJ2-7, the complete variable domain is DVKVTQSSRYLVKRTGEKVFLECVQDMDHENMFWYRQDPGLGLRLIYFSYDVKMKEKGDIPEGYSVSREKKERFSLILESASTNQTSMYLCASRGGLGEQYFGPGTRLTVT.

This clone has more than one count but fewer than ten. The genes are TRBV7-8 and TRBJ2-3; 7 bases map to TRBD1. V lost 4 bases to trimming and J lost 4 bases; unmatched junction nucleotides: 8. Germline assignment: CDR1 SGHVS and CDR2 FQNEAQ. This CDR3 spans 15 amino acids. CDR3 amino acids: CASSWWTGRADTQYF. The CDR3 DNA reads as TGTGCCAGCAGCTGGTGGACAGGACGGGCAGATACGCAGTATTTT.

The V call is TRBV19, the J call TRBJ2-7; 10 nucleotides line up with TRBD2. Germline V gene sequence: CDR1 LNHDA, CDR2 SQIVND (reference sequence). J was trimmed by 5 bases and V by 2 bases; bases with no gene match: 6. CDR3 size: 15 residues. In DNA, the CDR3 is TGTGCCAGTAGTATACGCTCTAGCGGGAGCCACGAGCAGTACTTC. Its translation: CASSIRSSGSHEQYF.

This clone was counted a single time. J is TRBJ1-2 and V is TRBV7-2; D gene uncertain. CDR3 size: 15 residues. Looked up from germline, CDR1 is SGHTA and CDR2 is FQGNSA. Trimming stripped 1 base from V and 1 base from J, with 10 bases between. The CDR3 protein is CASSLDRQINYGYTF. CDR3 DNA sequence: TGTGCCAGCAGCTTAGATCGACAAATTAACTATGGCTACACCTTC.

This chain connects TRBV3-1 (or the pseudogene TRBV3-2) to TRBJ2-5; D perhaps matches TRBD2 (6 bases). V lost 5 bases to trimming and J lost 5 bases, with 18 bases between them. From germline, CDR1 is LGHDT and CDR2 YNNKEL (reference sequence). The length of the CDR3 is 15 residues. CDR3 bases: TGTGCCAGCAGCTCCTGGCTGGCGAGCGGGGAGACCCAGTACTTC. It specifies CASSSWLASGETQYF.

The chain has TRBV19 and TRBJ1-4; D uncertain. The CDR3 is 14 residues long. Per germline, CDR1 LNHDA and CDR2 SQIVND (reference sequence). Trimming took 4 bases from V and 8 from J, leaving 14 bases between them. The CDR3 nucleotides read TGTGCCAGTAGTACCCCGGGATCGGAAGAAAAACTGTTTTTT. Protein sequence: CASSTPGSEEKLFF.

The chain has TRBV21-1 and TRBJ2-3; TRBD1 is the table's D call and was not checked against the DNA. TRBV21-1 is an annotated pseudogene. The CDR3 extends over 13 amino acids. The CDR3 DNA is TGTGCCAGCAGCCCCAGTCCCACAGATACGCAGTATTTT. Translation gives CASSPSPTDTQYF.

V gene TRBV27 combines with J gene TRBJ1-2, with D possibly TRBD1 on 6 matching bases. With 2 bases removed from V and 4 bases from J, the gap between germline ends came to 11 bases. The CDR3 runs 14 residues. The germline CDR1 and CDR2 sequences are MNHEY and SMNVEV (reference sequence). The CDR3: CASSLRGRFYGYTF. In nucleotides, the CDR3 is TGTGCCAGCAGTTTAAGGGGGAGATTCTATGGCTACACCTTC.

The chain is built from TRBV7-9 and TRBJ2-1; no reliable D call. CDR1 is SEHNR and CDR2 is FQNEAQ in the germline V gene (reference sequence). The CDR3 runs 19 residues. The V end lost 1 base, the J end lost 1 base, and 20 bases lay between the germline ends. CDR3 DNA: TGTGCCAGCAGCTTAGTGGTATTGACGGGTTCCGTGTCCTACAATGAGCAGTTCTTC. Its protein product is CASSLVVLTGSVSYNEQFF.

The chain has TRBV9 and TRBJ1-4; the match to TRBD1 covers 7 bases. CDR1 SGDLS and CDR2 YYNGEE come from the germline V gene. V was clipped by 0 bases and J by 6 bases; unmatched bases: 8. The CDR3 has 16 amino acids. CDR3 in DNA: TGTGCCAGCAGCGTAGATCCGACAGGGAGTGATGAAAAACTGTTTTTT. Protein sequence: CASSVDPTGSDEKLFF. The full variable domain, in which reference TRBV9 and TRBJ1-4 provide the parts outside the CDR3, is DSGVTQTPKHLITATGQRVTLRCSPRSGDLSVYWYQQSLDQGLQFLIQYYNGEERAKGNILERFSAQQFPDLHSELNLSSLELGDSALYFCASSVDPTGSDEKLFFGSGTQLSVL.

This chain joins TRBV6-6 and TRBJ1-5, with 7 bases lining up with TRBD1. Losses at the gene ends were 5 bases for V and 14 bases for J; bases not matched to a gene: 6. Germline-derived CDR1 and CDR2 are MNHNY and SVGAGI (reference sequence). The CDR3 sequence is 11 residues long. CDR3 amino acids: CASSEGAEEHF. CDR3 nucleotides: TGTGCCAGCAGTGAGGGGGCGGAAGAGCATTTT.

This clone was counted once. The chain carries TRBV9 and TRBJ2-7; 11 nucleotides align to TRBD2. From germline, CDR1 is SGDLS and CDR2 YYNGEE. With V trimmed by 0 bases and J by 6 bases, 5 bases remained unmatched. The CDR3 contains 15 residues. This CDR3 reads CASSVELAGVGEQYF. CDR3 coding DNA: TGTGCCAGCAGCGTAGAACTAGCGGGAGTAGGCGAGCAGTACTTC.

V and J are TRBV19 and TRBJ2-1; 12 bases are a match to TRBD2. The CDR3 consists of 16 residues. The junction had 8 bases not matched to a gene; V was cut back by 5 bases and J by 6 bases. The germline CDR1 and CDR2 sequences are LNHDA and SQIVND (reference sequence). The CDR3 reads CASSLRLAGESNEQFF. DNA of the CDR3: TGTGCCAGTAGTTTACGACTAGCGGGAGAAAGCAATGAGCAGTTCTTC.

The chain has TRBV4-2 and TRBJ2-3, with unresolved D. Germline CDR1 and CDR2: LGHNA and YNFKEQ. This CDR3 spans 14 amino acids. V shed 1 base and J shed 2 bases, with 7 bases lying between them. The CDR3 reads CASSQGQSTDTQYF. DNA of the CDR3: TGTGCCAGCAGCCAAGGTCAGTCCACAGATACGCAGTATTTT.

The rearrangement links TRBV6-1 to TRBJ1-5, with 7 bases that match TRBD1. Germline CDR1 is MNHNS and CDR2 is SASEGT. This CDR3 has 15 residues. V shed 5 bases, J shed 3 bases, and the junction held 7 bases outside the gene matches. This CDR3 reads CASSLHTGVNQPQHF. The CDR3 bases are TGTGCCAGCAGTCTCCATACAGGGGTCAATCAGCCCCAGCATTTT.

The chain uses TRBV28 and TRBJ1-2, with 8 bases that match TRBD1. Germline CDR1 MDHEN, CDR2 SYDVKM. This CDR3 is 15 amino acids long. V trimming: 1 base; J trimming: 6 bases; junction bases outside the gene matches: 7. CDR3 residues: CASSLYYRGKNGYTF. The CDR3 DNA reads TGTGCCAGCAGTTTATATTACAGGGGGAAGAATGGCTACACCTTC.